These 28 T cell receptor beta chains were all obtained from the same sample, sequenced in a study of blood T cell repertoires in COVID-19. Produced via immunoSEQ multiplex PCR; TCRdb's table is partial and in-frame only. This sample yields under 40,000 clones, of which around 85% are seen a single time; roughly 24% belongs to the top ten. Sequencing was done on a sample of peripheral blood. These TCRs come from an elderly woman with active or convalescent COVID-19.

This clone occurred a few times. The genes are TRBV7-3 and TRBJ2-2; 7 nucleotides align to TRBD1. With V trimmed by 3 bases and J by 2 bases, 6 bases remained unmatched. In germline, CDR1 is SGHTA, CDR2 FQGTGA. CDR3 length equals 16 residues. The CDR3 DNA sequence: TGTGCCAGCAGCTTGACAGGGTTCGGAAACACCGGGGAGCTGTTTTTT. This gives the protein CASSLTGFGNTGELFF.

This chain uses TRBV4-1 with TRBJ1-1; 9 bases match TRBD1. The J segment lost 0 bases and the V segment lost 0 bases, leaving 8 bases of the junction unmatched. There are 18 residues in the CDR3. The germline gives CDR1 MGHRA, CDR2 YSYEKL. The CDR3 loop reads CASSQEIGTGRVNTEAFF. The CDR3 coding sequence is TGCGCCAGCAGCCAAGAAATAGGGACAGGGAGGGTGAACACTGAAGCTTTCTTT.

This clone was seen just once. This chain links TRBV4-2 with TRBJ2-5; a possible D gene is TRBD2 (6 bases). Germline V gene sequence: CDR1 LGHNA, CDR2 YNFKEQ. This CDR3 has 15 amino acids. V was trimmed by 0 bases and J by 4 bases, leaving 12 bases between them. CDR3: CASSQETSSVETQYF. As DNA, the CDR3 is TGTGCCAGCAGCCAAGAAACGTCTAGCGTAGAGACCCAGTACTTC.

The genes are TRBV18 and TRBJ2-1; D is unresolved. V shed 2 bases and J shed 9 bases, with 11 bases lying between them. CDR1 is KGHSH and CDR2 is LQKENI in the germline V gene. The CDR3 is 13 amino acids. In DNA, the CDR3 is TGTGCCAGCTCACCATTGGCGGTGGGTGAGCAGTTCTTC. This encodes CASSPLAVGEQFF.

The J gene is TRBJ2-4, the V gene TRBV29-1; 11 bases are a match to TRBD2. CDR1 and CDR2 (germline): SQVTM, ANQGSEA. V gave up 4 bases and J gave up 6 bases; unmatched junction bases: 5. This CDR3 has 14 residues. CDR3 bases: TGCAGCGTTGGGGAAGGACTAGCGGGAAACATTCAGTACTTC. This translates into CSVGEGLAGNIQYF. Filled out from reference TRBV29-1 and TRBJ2-4, the complete variable domain reads SAVISQKPSRDICQRGTSLTIQCQVDSQVTMMFWYRQQPGQSLTLIATANQGSEATYESGFVIDKFPISRPNLTFSTLTVSNMSPEDSSIYLCSVGEGLAGNIQYFGAGTRLSVL.

The V call is TRBV6-6, the J call TRBJ1-2; perhaps TRBD1 as D (6 bases). The length of the CDR3 is 15 residues. The germline V gene has CDR1 MNHNY and CDR2 SVGAGI (reference sequence). Trimming removed 2 bases from V and 0 bases from J, with 10 bases in between. The CDR3 DNA follows: TGTGCCAGCAGTTACGGCCAGGGGCCTAACTATGGCTACACCTTC. This gives the protein CASSYGQGPNYGYTF.

This clone appeared once. The chain links TRBV2 to TRBJ2-1; D is uncertain. The germline V gene encodes CDR1 SNHLY and CDR2 FYNNEI. Trimming stripped 3 bases from V and 4 bases from J, with 7 bases between. The CDR3 contains 13 residues. CDR3 DNA: TGTGCCAGCAGTGATCTACTATACAATGAGCAGTTCTTC. It encodes CASSDLLYNEQFF.

The rearrangement joins TRBV27 to TRBJ1-1; a possible D gene is TRBD1 (6 bases). Between the trimmed V and J ends, which lost 2 bases and 3 bases, there was a span of 13 bases. Germline-derived CDR1 and CDR2 are MNHEY and SMNVEV (reference sequence). The CDR3 is made up of 15 amino acids. The CDR3 nucleotides are TGTGCCAGCAGTTTAGGGGAGGGGGTCTACACTGAAGCTTTCTTT. Its translation: CASSLGEGVYTEAFF.

The V and J genes are TRBV5-1 and TRBJ2-3, with D perhaps TRBD1 (6 bases). This CDR3 is 15 amino acids long. Germline V CDR1 and CDR2: SGHRS, YFSETQ. Trimming took 4 bases from V and 2 from J, leaving 14 bases between them. The CDR3: CASSSGTHTTDTQYF. The CDR3 DNA sequence: TGCGCCAGCAGCAGTGGGACACACACCACAGATACGCAGTATTTT.

CDR3 nucleotides: TGCGCCAGCAGCTTGGGAGGGACAGACAATCAGCCCCAGCATTTT. This encodes CASSLGGTDNQPQHF. This sequence joins TRBV5-1 and TRBJ1-5, with 7 bases fitting TRBD1. V lost 0 bases, J lost 3 bases, and 3 bases stayed unmatched. The CDR3 has 15 residues. The germline V gene has CDR1 SGHRS and CDR2 YFSETQ. Drawing the rest from reference TRBV5-1 and TRBJ1-5, the complete variable domain is KAGVTQTPRYLIKTRGQQVTLSCSPISGHRSVSWYQQTPGQGLQFLFEYFSETQRNKGNFPGRFSGRQFSNSRSEMNVSTLELGDSALYLCASSLGGTDNQPQHFGDGTRLSIL.

The chain employs TRBV15 and TRBJ2-2; TRBD1 agrees at 7 bases. V lost 0 bases, J lost 1 base, and 8 bases stayed unmatched. The germline V gene has CDR1 LNHNV and CDR2 YYDKDF (reference sequence). There are 18 residues in the CDR3. DNA of the CDR3: TGTGCCACCAGCAGAGATTTCACAGGGGTCCAGAACACCGGGGAGCTGTTTTTT. Translating gives CATSRDFTGVQNTGELFF.

V and J are TRBV5-6 and TRBJ1-2; unclear D gene. Germline-derived CDR1 and CDR2 are SGHDT and YYEEEE. The V and J ends lost 4 bases and 8 bases respectively, with 12 bases between them. This CDR3 is 12 amino acids long. In DNA, the CDR3 is TGTGCCAGCAGCCCTGGGCCCATAGGCTACACCTTC. This encodes CASSPGPIGYTF.

The chain combines TRBV9 with TRBJ2-3; 12 bases match TRBD2. This CDR3 region has 16 residues. The ends lost 4 bases at V and 2 bases at J; junction bases unmatched: 5. CDR1 is SGDLS and CDR2 is YYNGEE in the germline V gene. CDR3 coding DNA: TGTGCCAGCAGCTCTACTAGCGGGGGGTACACAGATACGCAGTATTTT. Amino acid sequence: CASSSTSGGYTDTQYF.

The rearrangement uses TRBV27 and TRBJ2-5; D is perhaps TRBD1 (5 bases). The V and J ends lost 6 bases and 4 bases respectively, with 12 bases between them. CDR1 and CDR2 from the germline V gene are MNHEY and SMNVEV (reference sequence). The CDR3 length is 13 residues. This CDR3 reads CASSTGLRETQYF. The CDR3, as DNA: TGTGCCAGCAGCACAGGCCTAAGAGAGACCCAGTACTTC.

J is TRBJ2-2 and V is TRBV29-1; a weak D match, TRBD2 (5 bases). Germline V gives CDR1 SQVTM, CDR2 ANQGSEA. V shed 5 bases and J shed 3 bases, with 19 bases lying between them. This CDR3 has 16 amino acids. CDR3 nucleotides: TGCAGCGTTCCAACCCGACAAGGGCGGGACACCGGGGAGCTGTTTTTT. As protein: CSVPTRQGRDTGELFF.

V gene TRBV7-2 combines with J gene TRBJ1-5, with TRBD1 identical over 8 bases. CDR3 length equals 17 residues. Trimming cost V 5 bases and J 2 bases; bases outside gene matches: 11. Germline CDR1 is SGHTA and CDR2 is FQGNSA. The CDR3 coding sequence is TGTGCCAGCAGCCAGCACGGACAGGGCCTTGGCAATCAGCCCCAGCATTTT. This translates into CASSQHGQGLGNQPQHF.

The genes are TRBV7-2 and TRBJ2-4; 9 positions agree with TRBD1. CDR1 and CDR2 (germline): SGHTA, FQGNSA. The CDR3 consists of 16 residues. V gave up 5 bases and J gave up 0 bases; unmatched junction bases: 5. The CDR3 sequence is CASSPGQGEAKNIQYF. The CDR3 DNA sequence: TGTGCCAGCAGCCCGGGACAGGGAGAAGCCAAAAACATTCAGTACTTC.

The J gene is TRBJ2-3, the V gene TRBV9; tentatively, D is TRBD1 (6 bases). The CDR3 length is 17 residues. Per germline, CDR1 SGDLS and CDR2 YYNGEE. Trimming pared 0 bases from V and 3 bases from J, leaving 17 bases between. CDR3 coding DNA: TGTGCCAGCAGCGTAGGAGTCCCGGGACAAATTACAGATACGCAGTATTTT. It encodes CASSVGVPGQITDTQYF. Supplemented by reference TRBV9 and TRBJ2-3, the full variable domain reads DSGVTQTPKHLITATGQRVTLRCSPRSGDLSVYWYQQSLDQGLQFLIQYYNGEERAKGNILERFSAQQFPDLHSELNLSSLELGDSALYFCASSVGVPGQITDTQYFGPGTRLTVL.

The chain uses TRBV3-1 (or the pseudogene TRBV3-2) and TRBJ1-2; 7 bases align to TRBD1. This CDR3 region has 14 residues. The V segment lost 4 bases and the J segment 1 base; nucleotides outside the gene matches: 3. Germline-derived CDR1 and CDR2 are LGHDT and YNNKEL (reference sequence). The CDR3 bases are TGTGCCAGCAGCCCCGGGACAGATAACTATGGCTACACCTTC. Its translation is CASSPGTDNYGYTF.

The V gene is TRBV30, the J gene TRBJ1-1; 7 bases fit TRBD1. The junction had 10 bases not matched to a gene; V was cut back by 5 bases and J by 1 base. The CDR3 covers 15 residues. Germline CDR1 and CDR2: GTSNPN and SVGIG (reference sequence). CDR3 protein: CAWLDRAIGNTEAFF. The DNA for the CDR3 is TGTGCCTGGTTAGACAGGGCTATTGGGAACACTGAAGCTTTCTTT.

The chain combines TRBV10-3 with TRBJ2-7, with D possibly matching TRBD2 (5 bases). Germline lookup yields CDR1 ENHRY and CDR2 SYGVKD. V shed 0 bases and J shed 0 bases, with 12 bases lying between them. The CDR3 is 16 residues long. The CDR3, as DNA: TGTGCCATCAGTGAGTCCCCCGAGAGGGCCTCCTACGAGCAGTACTTC. This codes for CAISESPERASYEQYF.

This clone was detected once. This rearrangement joins TRBV19 to TRBJ1-4; 7 nucleotides match TRBD1. V dropped 5 bases and J dropped 4; count of bases not matched to a gene: 4. Germline CDR1 LNHDA, CDR2 SQIVND (reference sequence). The length of the CDR3 is 14 residues. The CDR3 sequence: CASSSRQGNEKLFF. The CDR3 nucleotides are TGTGCCAGTAGTTCGAGACAGGGTAATGAAAAACTGTTTTTT.

V and J are TRBV4-1 and TRBJ1-2, with 9 bases aligning to TRBD1. The J segment lost 6 bases and the V segment lost 1 base, leaving 6 bases of the junction unmatched. The CDR3 covers 15 residues. In germline, CDR1 is MGHRA, CDR2 YSYEKL. The CDR3 DNA is TGCGCCAGCAGCCAAGGGGGGACAGGGAAGGATGGCTACACCTTC. Residues: CASSQGGTGKDGYTF.

The chain joins TRBV19 to TRBJ2-7; 7 bases fit TRBD2. CDR3 length: 15 residues. J was trimmed by 5 bases and V by 5 bases; bases with no gene match: 12. Germline CDR1 is LNHDA and CDR2 is SQIVND (reference sequence). The CDR3 sequence: CASSVAPGRINEQYF. CDR3 bases: TGTGCCAGTAGTGTAGCCCCCGGGAGGATTAACGAGCAGTACTTC.

The chain combines TRBV5-1 with TRBJ2-7; TRBD2 is a possible D gene (7 bases). V gave up 0 bases and J gave up 3 bases, with 19 bases separating them. The CDR3 covers 17 residues. Germline CDR1 is SGHRS and CDR2 is YFSETQ. This CDR3 reads CASSLEGPGGAIYEQYF. In DNA form, the CDR3 reads TGCGCCAGCAGCTTGGAGGGCCCTGGGGGGGCGATCTACGAGCAGTACTTC. The variable domain in full, completed from reference TRBV5-1 and TRBJ2-7, reads KAGVTQTPRYLIKTRGQQVTLSCSPISGHRSVSWYQQTPGQGLQFLFEYFSETQRNKGNFPGRFSGRQFSNSRSEMNVSTLELGDSALYLCASSLEGPGGAIYEQYFGPGTRLTVT.

The rearrangement uses TRBV18 and TRBJ1-4; TRBD1 agrees at 11 bases. The CDR3 is 15 amino acids. Germline CDR1 is KGHSH and CDR2 is LQKENI. Trimming took 3 bases from V and 8 from J; bases not matched to a gene: 5. In DNA, the CDR3 is TGTGCCAGCTCACCCGCTGGGACAGGGGGGGAAAAACTGTTTTTT. It translates to CASSPAGTGGEKLFF.

The chain joins TRBV12-5 to TRBJ2-5; possible D gene TRBD1, 5 bases. Trimming took 5 bases from V and 1 from J, leaving 11 bases between them. The CDR3 is 14 amino acids. Germline loops: CDR1 LGHNT, CDR2 FRNRAP. The CDR3 coding sequence is TGTGCTAGTGGTAGCCCAGGGCTCCAAGAGACCCAGTACTTC. Protein product: CASGSPGLQETQYF.

The chain couples TRBV28 to TRBJ2-7; a possible D gene is TRBD2 (6 bases). The CDR3 consists of 13 residues. The ends were cut back, 5 bases at V and 3 bases at J, with 11 bases in the middle. Germline-derived CDR1 and CDR2 are MDHEN and SYDVKM. CDR3 region: CASSGEDRYEQYF. The DNA of the CDR3 is TGTGCCAGCAGTGGGGAGGACCGCTACGAGCAGTACTTC.